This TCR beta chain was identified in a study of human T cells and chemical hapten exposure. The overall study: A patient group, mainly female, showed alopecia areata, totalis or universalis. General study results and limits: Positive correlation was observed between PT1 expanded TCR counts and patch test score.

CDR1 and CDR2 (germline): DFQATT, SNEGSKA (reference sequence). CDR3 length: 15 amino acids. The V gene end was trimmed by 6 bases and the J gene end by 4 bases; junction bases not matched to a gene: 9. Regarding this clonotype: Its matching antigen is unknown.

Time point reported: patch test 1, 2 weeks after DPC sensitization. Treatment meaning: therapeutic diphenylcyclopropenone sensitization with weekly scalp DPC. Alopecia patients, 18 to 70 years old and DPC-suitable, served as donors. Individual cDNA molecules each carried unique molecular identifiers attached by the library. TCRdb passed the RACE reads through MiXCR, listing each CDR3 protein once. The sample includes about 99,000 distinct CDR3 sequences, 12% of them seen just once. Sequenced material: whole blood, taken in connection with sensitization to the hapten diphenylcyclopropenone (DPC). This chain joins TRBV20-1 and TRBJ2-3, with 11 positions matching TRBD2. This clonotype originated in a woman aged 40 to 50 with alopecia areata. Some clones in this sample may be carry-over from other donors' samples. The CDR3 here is CSAPKLAGVSDTQYF. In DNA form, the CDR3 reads TGCAGTGCCCCGAAACTAGCGGGAGTTTCAGATACGCAGTATTTT.